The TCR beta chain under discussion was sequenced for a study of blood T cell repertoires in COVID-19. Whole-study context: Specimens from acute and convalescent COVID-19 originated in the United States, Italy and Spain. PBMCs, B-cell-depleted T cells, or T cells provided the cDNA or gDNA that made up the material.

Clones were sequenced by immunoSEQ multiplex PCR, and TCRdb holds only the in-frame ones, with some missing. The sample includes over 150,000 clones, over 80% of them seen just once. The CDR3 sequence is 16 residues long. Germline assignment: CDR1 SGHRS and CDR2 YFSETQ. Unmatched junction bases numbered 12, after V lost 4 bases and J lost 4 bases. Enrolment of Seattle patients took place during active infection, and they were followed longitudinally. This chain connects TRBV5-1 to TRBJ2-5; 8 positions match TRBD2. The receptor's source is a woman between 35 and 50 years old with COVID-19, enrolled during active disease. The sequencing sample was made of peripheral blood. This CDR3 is CASSPQPGLGPETQYF. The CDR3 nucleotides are TGCGCCAGCAGCCCCCAACCGGGACTAGGGCCAGAGACCCAGTACTTC. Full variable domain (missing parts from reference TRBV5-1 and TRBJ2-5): KAGVTQTPRYLIKTRGQQVTLSCSPISGHRSVSWYQQTPGQGLQFLFEYFSETQRNKGNFPGRFSGRQFSNSRSEMNVSTLELGDSALYLCASSPQPGLGPETQYFGPGTRLLVL.